This TCR beta chain stems from a study of shared clonotypes between healthy human individuals. The study, taken as a whole, reports: Some naive CD4 clonotypes, approximately 4.5%, turned up in common across a handful of donors. It was the non-shared clonotypes that had lower generation probabilities than clonotypes shared by all four donors. In the sorted subsets, rarefaction showed sequencing was incomplete despite large depth.

The assay was immunoSEQ multiplex PCR, and TCRdb's table has in-frame clones only and misses some. Seen here are 330,000 or so clones, less than 85% observed once, and the top ten hold roughly a tenth. The CDR3 has 19 amino acids. Germline CDR1 and CDR2: SNHLY and FYNNEI. With V trimmed by 8 bases and J by 0 bases, 18 bases remained unmatched. Ten or more counts support this clone. The antigen is undetermined. The source is a man younger than 40 in good health. The chain has TRBV2 and TRBJ2-7; 11 bases agree with TRBD1. Material for sequencing was memory CD4+ T cells sorted from blood. Described subset: CD45RA-negative fraction. The CDR3 DNA reads as TGTGCCAGCGGCTTTAGGGGACAGGGGGGCGAAGGGGCCTCCTACGAGCAGTACTTC. Encoded protein: CASGFRGQGGEGASYEQYF.